A selection of T cell receptor beta chains follows, all from one sample in a study of OX40 agonist ivuxolimab in advanced cancers. This table comes from immunoSEQ multiplex PCR, and its TCRdb copy is limited to in-frame clones, with some not included. Of 78,000 or so clones in the sample, approximately 81% were seen once. Sample: CD4+ or CD8+ T cells sorted from blood, taken in a trial of the OX40 agonist ivuxolimab. These receptors came from an adult with an advanced solid tumor such as melanoma, head and neck, liver or kidney cancer. Each CDR3 is given with its conserved first and last residue. Each record gives: J gene, clone size, D gene, V gene, CDR3 DNA, CDR3 protein. The D gene is left open where the match is weak. A clone size is listed for some rows: how often the clone was seen (once, few, many), or a class if it is expanded.

>TRBJ2-1|NA|TRBD2|TRBV28
TGTGCCAGCAGTCGGACTAGCGGGAGAGTCAATGAGCAGTTCTTC
CASSRTSGRVNEQFF
>TRBJ1-1|NA|NA|TRBV19
TGTGCCAGTAGTGTCTCCGGGGGCGTCACTGAAGCTTTCTTT
CASSVSGGVTEAFF
>TRBJ2-3|NA|TRBD2|TRBV10-3
TGTGCCATCAGTGATACGGTAGCGGGTGTCCCACCAAGGACAGATACGCAGTATTTT
CAISDTVAGVPPRTDTQYF
>TRBJ2-7|NA|TRBD2|TRBV19
TGTGCCAGTAGTATCCCCGCGGGAGGATCCTACGAGCAGTACTTC
CASSIPAGGSYEQYF
>TRBJ2-7|NA|NA|TRBV5-1
TGCGCCAGCAGCCTCCAGGGGTTCCCATCCTACGAGCAGTACTTC
CASSLQGFPSYEQYF
>TRBJ2-1|NA|NA|TRBV28
TGTGCCAGCAGTACTAGGACGGGGAGCTCCTACAATGAGCAGTTCTTC
CASSTRTGSSYNEQFF
>TRBJ2-7|NA|NA|TRBV7-9
TGTGCCAGCAGGACCGGGACTGACTCCTACGAGCAGTACTTC
CASRTGTDSYEQYF
>TRBJ1-2|NA|TRBD1|TRBV19
TGTGCCAGTAGTGCGGGACAGGGAAACTATGGCTACACCTTC
CASSAGQGNYGYTF
>TRBJ1-5|NA|TRBD1|TRBV11-3
TGTGCCAGCAGTCTTAACAGGGGATTGCCCCAGCATTTT
CASSLNRGLPQHF
>TRBJ2-1|NA|TRBD1|TRBV7-9
TGTGCCAGCAGCTTGGGACAGGTGGCCTACAATGAGCAGTTCTTC
CASSLGQVAYNEQFF
>TRBJ2-1|NA|TRBD2|TRBV15
TGTGCCACCAGCAGAGGGACTAGCTCAGATGAGCAGTTCTTC
CATSRGTSSDEQFF
>TRBJ1-2|few|TRBD1|TRBV11-2
TGTGCCAGCAGCCGCTTGACAGGGGTTAACTATGGCTACACCTTC
CASSRLTGVNYGYTF
>TRBJ2-5|few|TRBD2|TRBV11-2
TGTGCCAGCAGCCCGCCTAGGGTTTTAGCGGGAGAGACCCAGTACTTC
CASSPPRVLAGETQYF
>TRBJ2-3|NA|TRBD2|TRBV11-2
TGTGCCAGCAGCTTACGTCCCCTAGCGGGAGTTATATCAGATACGCAGTATTTT
CASSLRPLAGVISDTQYF
>TRBJ2-1|NA|NA|TRBV2
TGTGCCAGCAGTCTGTCGCTAAGCTCCTACAATGAGCAGTTCTTC
CASSLSLSSYNEQFF
>TRBJ2-3|NA|TRBD2|TRBV2
TGTGCCAGCAGGGGGTGGACTAGCGGGACTGGAGATACGCAGTATTTT
CASRGWTSGTGDTQYF
>TRBJ1-2|NA|NA|TRBV29-1
TGCAGCGTTTGGACTCCCCGAACGGTCTATGGCTACACCTTC
CSVWTPRTVYGYTF
>TRBJ2-1|NA|NA|TRBV29-1
TGCAGCGTTGAAGATCCCAAGTTCTTC
CSVEDPKFF
>TRBJ1-5|NA|NA|TRBV6-5
TGTGCCAGCAGTTTAGGGACGGTTAATCAGCCCCAGCATTTT
CASSLGTVNQPQHF
>TRBJ2-1|NA|TRBD2|TRBV7-2
TGTGCCAGCAGCTTAGCGACAGCGGGAGGGTTAAGGAATGAGCAGTTCTTC
CASSLATAGGLRNEQFF
>TRBJ2-1|NA|TRBD2|TRBV5-4
TGTGCCAGCAGCTTGAGGTCTAGCGGGAGCAATGAGCAGTTCTTC
CASSLRSSGSNEQFF
>TRBJ1-6|NA|TRBD1|TRBV5-1
TGCGCCAGCAGGTCTATCCCGGGACAGGCAAATTCACCCCTCCACTTT
CASRSIPGQANSPLHF
>TRBJ2-3|NA|NA|TRBV27
TGTGCCAGCAGTTTACGCACAGATACGCAGTATTTT
CASSLRTDTQYF
>TRBJ1-2|NA|NA|TRBV5-6
TGTGCCAGCAGCCTAAAACTTGGAAGGACGGATGGCTACACCTTC
CASSLKLGRTDGYTF